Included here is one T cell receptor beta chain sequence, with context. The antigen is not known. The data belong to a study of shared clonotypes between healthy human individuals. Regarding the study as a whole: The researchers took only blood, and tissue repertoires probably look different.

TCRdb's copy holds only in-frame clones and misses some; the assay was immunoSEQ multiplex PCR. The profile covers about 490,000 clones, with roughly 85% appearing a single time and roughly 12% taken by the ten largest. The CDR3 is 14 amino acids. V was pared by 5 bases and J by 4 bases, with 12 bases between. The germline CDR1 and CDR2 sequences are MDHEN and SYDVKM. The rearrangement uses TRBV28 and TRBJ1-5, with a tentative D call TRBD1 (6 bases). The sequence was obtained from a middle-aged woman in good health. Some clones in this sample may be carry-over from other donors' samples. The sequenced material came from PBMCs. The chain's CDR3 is CASSAHTGNQPQHF. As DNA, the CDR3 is TGTGCCAGCAGTGCACACACAGGGAATCAGCCCCAGCATTTT. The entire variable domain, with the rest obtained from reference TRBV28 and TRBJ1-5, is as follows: DVKVTQSSRYLVKRTGEKVFLECVQDMDHENMFWYRQDPGLGLRLIYFSYDVKMKEKGDIPEGYSVSREKKERFSLILESASTNQTSMYLCASSAHTGNQPQHFGDGTRLSIL.